A single sample is the source of the 23 T cell receptor beta chains below, sequenced in a study of cytomegalovirus exposure and HLA in healthy donors (dated by TCRdb to 2016 to 2017). The library was generated by the immunoSEQ multiplex PCR assay. The multiplex PCR relied on a mix of 60 forward primers for TCR Vbeta segments and 13 reverse primers for TCR Jbeta segments. In its TCRdb copy, this immuneACCESS table keeps in-frame sequences only and misses some clones. Where compared with another copy, unresolved V genes explain less than half of these, and the others have no known cause. The sample table contains roughly 100,000 clones; only one count was recorded for approximately 14% of them. Approximately 0.8% of the sample is held by the ten biggest clonotypes. The sample was PBMCs. These receptors all stem from a female donor in good health and CMV-seronegative.

This clone was counted a few times. This chain joins TRBV27 and TRBJ1-2; 12 bases are shared with TRBD1. The CDR3 length is 18 residues. V shed 2 bases and J 3 bases; nucleotides not matched to a gene: 10. Germline values: CDR1 MNHEY, CDR2 SMNVEV (reference sequence). The CDR3 is CASSLSRDRGRIDYGYTF. Written as DNA, the CDR3 is TGTGCCAGCAGTTTAAGTAGGGACAGGGGGCGGATTGACTATGGCTACACCTTC.

V gene TRBV5-4 combines with J gene TRBJ2-7; a possible D gene is TRBD2 (6 bases). This CDR3 has 15 amino acids. The V end was cut by 4 bases, the J end by 3 bases, with 17 bases between. CDR1 and CDR2 from the germline V gene are SGHNT and YYREEE (reference sequence). CDR3 in amino acids: CASSQRGGALYEQYF. The CDR3 DNA follows: TGTGCCAGCAGCCAGCGTGGAGGGGCCCTCTACGAGCAGTACTTC. Using reference TRBV5-4 and TRBJ2-7 for the parts outside the CDR3, the full variable domain is ETGVTQSPTHLIKTRGQQVTLRCSSQSGHNTVSWYQQALGQGPQFIFQYYREEENGRGNFPPRFSGLQFPNYSSELNVNALELDDSALYLCASSQRGGALYEQYFGPGTRLTVT.

The chain employs TRBV6-5 and TRBJ2-3; TRBD2 matches 15 bases. Germline V gene lookup returns CDR1 MNHEY and CDR2 SVGAGI. CDR3 length equals 16 residues. V was clipped by 2 bases and J by 5 bases; unmatched bases: 2. CDR3 amino acids: CASSYGGLAGGDTQYF. The DNA for the CDR3 is TGTGCCAGCAGTTACGGGGGACTAGCGGGAGGAGATACGCAGTATTTT.

This clone was found a few times. The chain combines TRBV28 with TRBJ2-7, with 8 positions matching TRBD1. The CDR3 contains 15 residues. From germline, CDR1 is MDHEN and CDR2 SYDVKM. V lost 5 bases, J lost 2 bases, and 8 bases stayed unmatched. CDR3 sequence (DNA): TGTGCCAGCAGTCTGACAGGGGACGGGACCTACGAGCAGTACTTC. Its translation: CASSLTGDGTYEQYF.

This clone was detected only a few times. CDR3 DNA: TGTGCCAGCAGTTACTCGCCAAGGACAGGGGGCGACGAGCAGTACTTC. Its protein product is CASSYSPRTGGDEQYF. V is TRBV6-6 and J is TRBJ2-7; TRBD1 aligns across 11 bases. Losses at the gene ends were 0 bases for V and 5 bases for J; bases not matched to a gene: 6. Germline assignment: CDR1 MNHNY and CDR2 SVGAGI (reference sequence). This CDR3 is 16 amino acids long.

J is TRBJ2-5 and V is TRBV7-9; D may be TRBD2 (6 bases). CDR1 is SEHNR, CDR2 FQNEAQ, per germline (reference sequence). V was clipped by 3 bases and J by 5 bases, with 19 bases between them. The CDR3 totals 16 residues. This CDR3 reads CASSFGFAGQSETQYF. The CDR3 region has the DNA TGTGCCAGCAGCTTCGGTTTCGCGGGGCAGTCGGAGACCCAGTACTTC.

The sample holds a few counts of this clone. The chain joins TRBV30 to TRBJ1-5, with 9 bases aligning to TRBD1. Germline V gene data show CDR1 as GTSNPN and CDR2 as SVGIG (reference sequence). V dropped 0 bases and J dropped 4; count of bases not matched to a gene: 4. The CDR3 totals 15 residues. CDR3 region: CAWSVGTGYNQPQHF. The CDR3 region has the DNA TGTGCCTGGAGTGTCGGGACAGGGTATAATCAGCCCCAGCATTTT.

The chain joins TRBV28 to TRBJ2-4, with TRBD1 matching over 7 bases. CDR3 size: 16 residues. CDR1 and CDR2 from the germline V gene are MDHEN and SYDVKM. Trimming cost V 3 bases and J 1 base; bases outside gene matches: 6. The CDR3 reads CASSFIDRVAKNIQYF. Written as DNA, the CDR3 is TGTGCCAGCAGTTTTATTGACAGGGTCGCCAAAAACATTCAGTACTTC.

There are a few counts of this clone. This sequence joins TRBV29-1 and TRBJ2-5; D may be TRBD1 (6 bases). The ends were cut back, 2 bases at V and 1 base at J, with 11 bases in the middle. CDR3 size: 14 residues. Germline V gene lookup returns CDR1 SQVTM and CDR2 ANQGSEA. The DNA of the CDR3 is TGCAGCGTTGAATATTGGGACATCCAAGAGACCCAGTACTTC. This gives the protein CSVEYWDIQETQYF.

In its sample, this clone was seen a few times. Here the CDR3 DNA reads TGCAGCGTTGCCAGGGGGACCTATGGCTACACCTTC. Its protein product is CSVARGTYGYTF. The V call is TRBV29-1, the J call TRBJ1-2; 7 bases map to TRBD1. The CDR3 runs 12 residues. Germline CDR1 reads SQVTM; CDR2 reads ANQGSEA. V dropped 4 bases and J dropped 4; count of bases not matched to a gene: 3.

This clone was seen more than once but under ten times. The chain is built from TRBV28 and TRBJ1-4; weak D call: TRBD1 (6 bases). Germline V gene data show CDR1 as MDHEN and CDR2 as SYDVKM. The CDR3 runs to 16 residues. V was shortened by 5 bases and J by 8 bases, with 21 bases between the two germline ends. CDR3 in DNA: TGTGCCAGCAGTAACTACAGGGTGGGGTATCCCGAAAAACTGTTTTTT. Protein: CASSNYRVGYPEKLFF.

The gene calls are TRBV6-5 and TRBJ2-3, with TRBD1 as a possible D gene (6 bases). The CDR3 covers 11 residues. V lost 7 bases and J lost 7, with 9 bases in between. Looked up from germline, CDR1 is MNHEY and CDR2 is SVGAGI. CDR3 protein: CASTRGHTQYF. The CDR3 DNA is TGTGCCAGCACCAGGGGCCATACGCAGTATTTT.

V usage is TRBV5-6 and J usage is TRBJ2-7; 11 bases align to TRBD1. Trimming at V came to 5 bases and at J to 3 bases, leaving 7 bases not matched to a gene. CDR1 is SGHDT, CDR2 YYEEEE, per germline. The CDR3 extends over 15 amino acids. This chain's CDR3 is CASRKTGTGGYEQYF. CDR3 sequence (DNA): TGTGCCAGCAGAAAGACCGGGACAGGGGGCTACGAGCAGTACTTC. Together with reference TRBV5-6 and TRBJ2-7, the CDR3 gives the full variable domain: DAGVTQSPTHLIKTRGQQVTLRCSPKSGHDTVSWYQQALGQGPQFIFQYYEEEERQRGNFPDRFSGHQFPNYSSELNVNALLLGDSALYLCASRKTGTGGYEQYFGPGTRLTVT.

This clone was observed a single time. The rearrangement uses TRBV10-3 and TRBJ2-5; 7 bases agree with TRBD2. The germline gives CDR1 ENHRY, CDR2 SYGVKD. Germline trimming cut 0 bases from V and 5 bases from J; bases unmatched to any gene: 6. CDR3 size: 15 residues. The CDR3 region has the DNA TGTGCCATCAGTGAGTCGGGGACTACGGGGGAGACCCAGTACTTC. Residues: CAISESGTTGETQYF.

V usage is TRBV6-5 and J usage is TRBJ2-7; D gene unclear. Per germline, CDR1 MNHEY and CDR2 SVGAGI. The ends were cut back, 2 bases at V and 3 bases at J, with 17 bases in the middle. The CDR3 spans 16 residues. The CDR3 nucleotides read TGTGCCAGCAGTTACGCCCCCCCGGAGTCGGGCTACGAGCAGTACTTC. This translates into CASSYAPPESGYEQYF.

The V call is TRBV4-3, the J call TRBJ1-3, with TRBD1 matching 7 bases. The CDR3 consists of 15 residues. CDR1 LGHNA and CDR2 YSLEER come from the germline V gene. The ends lost 2 bases at V and 2 bases at J; junction bases unmatched: 3. This CDR3 is CASSQLTGAGNTIYF. CDR3 nucleotide sequence: TGCGCCAGCAGCCAACTCACAGGGGCTGGAAACACCATATATTTT.

The chain combines TRBV15 with TRBJ2-7; 8 bases agree with TRBD1. V shed 3 bases, J shed 6 bases, and the junction held 10 bases outside the gene matches. The CDR3 runs to 15 residues. The germline V gene encodes CDR1 LNHNV and CDR2 YYDKDF (reference sequence). DNA of the CDR3: TGTGCCACCAGCAGCATGGACAGGGTGACCTCCGAGCAGTACTTC. Encoded protein: CATSSMDRVTSEQYF.

The CDR3 loop reads CSVFGGPLDGYTF. The CDR3 bases are TGCAGCGTTTTCGGGGGTCCTCTAGATGGCTACACCTTC. V is TRBV29-1 and J is TRBJ1-2; D is perhaps TRBD1 (5 bases). Trimming pared 5 bases from V and 6 bases from J, leaving 16 bases between. From germline, CDR1 is SQVTM and CDR2 ANQGSEA. The CDR3 contains 13 residues.

The chain employs TRBV11-3 and TRBJ2-1; D not resolved. From germline, CDR1 is SGHNT and CDR2 YENEEA. V lost 5 bases and J lost 7, with 9 bases in between. The CDR3 length is 12 residues. In DNA form, the CDR3 reads TGTGCCAGCAGCCGGGTCCAGAATGAGCAGTTCTTC. Protein product: CASSRVQNEQFF. Complete variable domain (other parts from reference TRBV11-3 and TRBJ2-1): EAGVVQSPRYKIIEKKQPVAFWCNPISGHNTLYWYLQNLGQGPELLIRYENEEAVDDSQLPKDRFSAERLKGVDSTLKIQPAELGDSAVYLCASSRVQNEQFFGPGTRLTVL.

There are a few counts of this clone. The CDR3 spells CAWSRRDRENTEAFF. CDR3 sequence (DNA): TGTGCCTGGAGCCGGAGGGACAGGGAGAACACTGAAGCTTTCTTT. The chain uses TRBV30 and TRBJ1-1; 9 bases are a match to TRBD1. The CDR3 extends over 15 amino acids. Germline V gives CDR1 GTSNPN, CDR2 SVGIG (reference sequence). J lost 1 base, V lost 3 bases, and 6 bases had no gene match.

The chain has TRBV4-3 and TRBJ2-5; 10 nucleotides match TRBD2. Germline CDR1 reads LGHNA; CDR2 reads YSLEER. The CDR3 runs to 18 residues. Trimming took 3 bases from V and 2 from J; bases not matched to a gene: 12. CDR3 DNA sequence: TGCGCCAGCAGCCAGGGACTAGGGACTAGCGCGTCTCAAGAGACCCAGTACTTC. It encodes CASSQGLGTSASQETQYF.

This clone turned up a few times. In the same sample, other DNA sequences code for this CDR3. The V and J genes are TRBV5-6 and TRBJ1-1, with TRBD1 as a possible D gene (5 bases). The CDR3 is 14 residues long. V was trimmed by 5 bases and J by 3 bases, leaving 14 bases between them. Germline CDR1 reads SGHDT; CDR2 reads YYEEEE. CDR3 sequence: CASSLISRDTEAFF. Written as DNA, the CDR3 is TGTGCCAGCAGTCTTATATCCAGGGACACTGAAGCTTTCTTT. The full variable domain, in which reference TRBV5-6 and TRBJ1-1 provide the parts outside the CDR3, is DAGVTQSPTHLIKTRGQQVTLRCSPKSGHDTVSWYQQALGQGPQFIFQYYEEEERQRGNFPDRFSGHQFPNYSSELNVNALLLGDSALYLCASSLISRDTEAFFGQGTRLTVV.

The chain has TRBV5-6 and TRBJ2-3, with 11 bases lining up with TRBD2. Trimming at V came to 1 base and at J to 3 bases, leaving 10 bases not matched to a gene. CDR1 is SGHDT, CDR2 YYEEEE, per germline. The length of the CDR3 is 18 residues. CDR3 sequence reads: CASSLFGLTSGSTDTQYF. CDR3 nucleotides: TGTGCCAGCAGCTTGTTTGGCCTAACTAGCGGGAGTACAGATACGCAGTATTTT. Together with reference TRBV5-6 and TRBJ2-3, the CDR3 gives the full variable domain: DAGVTQSPTHLIKTRGQQVTLRCSPKSGHDTVSWYQQALGQGPQFIFQYYEEEERQRGNFPDRFSGHQFPNYSSELNVNALLLGDSALYLCASSLFGLTSGSTDTQYFGPGTRLTVL.